A selection of T cell receptor beta chains follows, all from one sample in a study of vaccination and CD4 T cells after COVID-19. For these TCRs, the target antigens are not known. TCRdb re-analysed the PCR reads in MiXCR, keeping a single row per CDR3 protein. The sample lists thousands of distinct CDR3 sequences, about half occurring once. The sequencing input was CD4+ T cells from blood, cultured in vitro. These receptors came from a human donor in good health. Both conserved end residues are part of each CDR3. A D gene is named only where the DNA matches it firmly. Only part of the rows carry a size: once, few, many, or a class if the clone is expanded.

.,TRBJ1-2,few,TRBV7-9,CASSLAGSDGYTF,TGTGCCAGCAGCTTAGCCGGTAGCGATGGCTACACCTTC
.,TRBJ2-7,.,TRBV7-9,CASSEQGNGYEQYF,TGTGCCAGCAGCGAACAGGGAAATGGTTACGAGCAGTACTTC
.,TRBJ1-2,.,TRBV4-1,CASSPQVSSHGYTF,TGCGCCAGCAGCCCACAGGTCTCTTCGCATGGCTACACCTTC
.,TRBJ2-3,.,TRBV7-3,CASSLNGRTDTQYF,TGTGCCAGCAGCTTAAACGGACGCACAGATACGCAGTATTTT
TRBD1,TRBJ2-1,.,TRBV6-1,CASSEPGTGNEQFF,TGTGCCAGCAGTGAACCCGGGACAGGGAACGAGCAGTTCTTC
.,TRBJ2-5,few,TRBV20-1,CSARRGEETQYF,TGCAGTGCTAGACGCGGGGAGGAGACCCAGTACTTC
.,TRBJ2-3,few,TRBV5-4,CASSSPQGTDTQYF,TGTGCCAGCAGCTCCCCGCAGGGCACAGATACGCAGTATTTT
TRBD1,TRBJ1-5,.,TRBV11-2,CASSFTYEGGQPQHF,TGTGCCAGCAGCTTTACGTACGAAGGGGGCCAGCCCCAGCATTTT
.,TRBJ1-1,.,TRBV7-9,CASSLQGTYTEAFF,TGTGCCAGCAGCCTACAGGGAACTTACACTGAAGCTTTCTTT
.,TRBJ2-3,.,TRBV5-8,CASSFGDRASTDTQYF,TGTGCCAGCAGCTTTGGGGACCGTGCTAGCACAGATACGCAGTATTTT
TRBD1,TRBJ1-5,few,TRBV6-1,CASGTGQGNQPQHF,TGTGCCAGCGGGACCGGACAGGGCAATCAGCCCCAGCATTTT
.,TRBJ2-3,.,TRBV7-6,CASRARGGRPDTQYF,TGTGCCAGCAGGGCGAGAGGGGGGCGGCCAGATACGCAGTATTTT
.,TRBJ1-5,few,TRBV10-3,CATTDYSNQPQHF,TGTGCCACCACCGATTATAGCAATCAGCCCCAGCATTTT
.,TRBJ2-2,.,TRBV27,CASSLNTGELFF,TGTGCCAGCAGTTTGAATACCGGGGAGCTGTTTTTT
TRBD2,TRBJ2-5,once,TRBV11-2,CASSLGPAGGSRETQYF,TGTGCCAGCAGCTTAGGGCCAGCGGGGGGCTCACGAGAGACCCAGTACTTC
.,TRBJ1-5,few,TRBV15,CATSRATIFGEVPQHF,TGTGCCACCAGCAGGGCTACTATCTTCGGGGAAGTGCCCCAGCATTTT
TRBD1,TRBJ1-1,.,TRBV12-3/TRBV12-4,CASSPTGGGTEAFF,TGTGCCAGCAGTCCCACAGGGGGCGGGACTGAAGCTTTCTTT
TRBD2,TRBJ2-3,.,TRBV6-1,CASRLAGADTQYF,TGTGCCAGCAGACTAGCGGGGGCAGATACGCAGTATTTT
.,TRBJ2-2,.,TRBV7-2,CASSFRLYRELFF,TGTGCCAGCAGCTTTCGGCTGTACCGGGAGCTGTTTTTT
.,TRBJ1-5,.,TRBV7-2,CASSYRRDTSSPQHF,TGTGCCAGCAGCTACCGACGGGACACCTCCTCGCCCCAGCATTTT
.,TRBJ2-5,.,TRBV5-1,CASSLAGGHEPQETQYF,TGCGCCAGCAGCTTGGCCGGAGGACACGAGCCCCAAGAGACCCAGTACTTC
.,TRBJ1-1,.,TRBV19,CASSFEPRAEAFF,TGTGCCAGTAGTTTTGAGCCTAGGGCTGAAGCTTTCTTT
.,TRBJ2-2,.,TRBV10-1,CTSSSNSPGELFF,TGCACCAGCAGTAGTAACAGCCCCGGGGAGCTGTTTTTT
.,TRBJ1-2,few,TRBV6-1,CASPGQNYGYTF,TGTGCCAGCCCGGGGCAGAACTATGGCTACACCTTC
.,TRBJ1-1,.,TRBV6-5,CASSYSLRGTEAFF,TGTGCCAGCAGTTACTCCCTTCGGGGCACTGAAGCTTTCTTT
.,TRBJ1-5,.,TRBV9,CASSVGAGNQPQHF,TGTGCCAGCAGCGTAGGAGCAGGGAATCAGCCCCAGCATTTT
.,TRBJ2-5,.,TRBV7-9,CASSLKETQYF,TGTGCCAGCAGCTTAAAAGAGACCCAGTACTTC
.,TRBJ1-1,.,TRBV6-1,CASSHGGPAFF,TGTGCCAGCAGTCACGGGGGGCCAGCTTTCTTT
.,TRBJ1-2,.,TRBV7-3,CASSLGLADGYTF,TGTGCCAGCAGCTTAGGTCTGGCTGATGGCTACACCTTC
.,TRBJ1-2,few,TRBV6-1,CASSSPSDLAGYTF,TGTGCCAGCAGCTCCCCCTCAGACCTGGCTGGCTACACCTTC
.,TRBJ1-1,.,TRBV27,CASSLFRQTMNTEAFF,TGTGCCAGCAGTTTATTTAGGCAGACTATGAACACTGAAGCTTTCTTT
.,TRBJ1-2,.,TRBV5-6,CASSLARKYGYTF,TGTGCCAGCAGCTTGGCCAGAAAATATGGCTACACCTTC
TRBD1,TRBJ1-6,.,TRBV9,CASSSQGGQGYSPLHF,TGTGCCAGCAGCTCCCAAGGGGGACAGGGTTATTCACCCCTCCACTTT
.,TRBJ1-5,.,TRBV20-1,CSARRSGTSNQPQHF,TGCAGTGCTAGAAGGTCAGGCACTAGCAATCAGCCCCAGCATTTT
TRBD1,TRBJ1-1,.,TRBV7-9,CASSLGQGGRAFF,TGTGCCAGCAGCTTGGGACAGGGTGGGAGAGCTTTCTTT
.,TRBJ1-2,few,TRBV6-5,CASSYSPDGYGYTF,TGTGCCAGCAGTTACTCGCCGGACGGGTATGGCTACACCTTC
TRBD1,TRBJ2-2,.,TRBV20-1,CSARTGGNTGELFF,TGCAGTGCTCGGACAGGGGGGAACACCGGGGAGCTGTTTTTT
TRBD2,TRBJ2-1,once,TRBV7-2,CASSLTTGGHYNEQFF,TGTGCCAGCAGTCTCACAACGGGGGGGCACTACAATGAGCAGTTCTTC
.,TRBJ1-5,few,TRBV7-8,CASSLEGRTLGGPQHF,TGTGCCAGCAGCTTAGAAGGCAGAACCCTGGGAGGGCCCCAGCATTTT
TRBD2,TRBJ2-1,.,TRBV7-3,CASSPSLAGGLNEQFF,TGTGCCAGCAGCCCATCACTAGCGGGGGGGTTAAATGAGCAGTTCTTC
TRBD1,TRBJ1-5,few,TRBV7-9,CASSLGTGVNQPQHF,TGTGCCAGCAGCTTAGGGACAGGGGTGAATCAGCCCCAGCATTTT
.,TRBJ2-6,.,TRBV19,CASSMGEGRPGANVLTF,TGTGCCAGTAGTATGGGAGAGGGGCGCCCTGGGGCCAACGTCCTGACTTTC
.,TRBJ1-2,.,TRBV4-1,CASSQEGTGSSYGYTF,TGCGCCAGCAGCCAAGAGGGGACGGGGAGTAGCTATGGCTACACCTTC
TRBD2,TRBJ2-3,few,TRBV5-4,CASSLSGGAPNTQYF,TGTGCCAGCAGCTTAAGCGGGGGGGCCCCAAATACGCAGTATTTT
.,TRBJ1-1,.,TRBV27,CASSLSLDSNTEAFF,TGTGCCAGCAGTTTATCCCTAGACAGCAACACTGAAGCTTTCTTT
TRBD1,TRBJ2-2,.,TRBV7-2,CAGEQGTRTGELFF,TGTGCCGGTGAACAGGGGACCCGCACCGGGGAGCTGTTTTTT
.,TRBJ1-5,.,TRBV7-2,CASSLGAQGPQGTQHF,TGTGCCAGCAGCTTAGGGGCACAGGGCCCACAAGGCACCCAGCATTTT
.,TRBJ2-1,.,TRBV7-6,CASSSLGGSSYNEQFF,TGTGCCAGCAGCTCTTTAGGGGGGAGCTCCTACAATGAGCAGTTCTTC
TRBD1,TRBJ1-6,.,TRBV5-1,CASKPGQGGSPLHF,TGCGCCAGCAAACCGGGACAGGGAGGGTCACCCCTCCACTTT
.,TRBJ1-1,few,TRBV6-1,CASSGSMNTEAFF,TGTGCCAGCTCAGGGTCCATGAACACTGAAGCTTTCTTT